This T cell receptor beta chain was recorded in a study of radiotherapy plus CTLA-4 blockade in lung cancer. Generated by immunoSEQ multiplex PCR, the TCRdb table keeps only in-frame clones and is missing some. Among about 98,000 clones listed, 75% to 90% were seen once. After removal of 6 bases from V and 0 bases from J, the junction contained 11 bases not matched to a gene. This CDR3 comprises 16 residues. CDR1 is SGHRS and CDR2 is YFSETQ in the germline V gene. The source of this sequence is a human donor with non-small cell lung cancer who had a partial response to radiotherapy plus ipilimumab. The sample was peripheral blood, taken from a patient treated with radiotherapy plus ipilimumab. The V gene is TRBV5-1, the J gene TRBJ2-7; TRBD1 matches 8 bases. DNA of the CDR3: TGCGCCAGCATGGCTCTCGGGACAGGCCTCTCCTACGAGCAGTACTTC. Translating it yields CASMALGTGLSYEQYF. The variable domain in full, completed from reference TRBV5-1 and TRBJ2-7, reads KAGVTQTPRYLIKTRGQQVTLSCSPISGHRSVSWYQQTPGQGLQFLFEYFSETQRNKGNFPGRFSGRQFSNSRSEMNVSTLELGDSALYLCASMALGTGLSYEQYFGPGTRLTVT.